Below, one T cell receptor (beta chain) is given with its context. Assay: immunoSEQ multiplex PCR; the TCRdb copy retains only in-frame clones and omits some. The sample carries roughly 100,000 clones, around 90% recorded once. The data derive from a study of blood T cell repertoires in COVID-19. Study summary: Sample material is recorded as cDNA or gDNA derived from T cells, B-cell-depleted T cells, or PBMCs.

V lost 1 base, J lost 2 bases, and 8 bases lay in between. Germline CDR1 is MGHRA and CDR2 is YSYEKL. The CDR3 covers 15 residues. The sequence derives from an elderly woman in a cohort sampled during active COVID-19. Sequenced material: peripheral blood. The V gene is TRBV4-1, the J gene TRBJ1-4; unclear D gene. For the CDR3, the DNA is TGCGCCAGCAGCCAAGCGGCCGGGACTAATGAAAAACTGTTTTTT. Translating it yields CASSQAAGTNEKLFF.